This TCR beta chain was identified in a study of STAT3 mutations in large granular lymphocyte leukemia. Study background: More than half of T-LGLL patients received immunosuppressive therapy. The study, taken as a whole, reports: Clonal expansion was inferred from samples taken at other timepoints. Differing intervals and regimens complicate linking therapy response to clone burden. TCR clonotype switching after therapy occurred in about 35% of the 18 patients. Every T-LGLL patient had at least one immunodominant TCRbeta clonotype.

Regarding this clone: Its target is unknown.

Assay used: immunoSEQ multiplex PCR; TCRdb lists only in-frame clones, some missing. The repertoire has about 24,000 clones, about 94% of them found once; the top ten carry about 6.5%. Germline lookup yields CDR1 SEHNR and CDR2 FQNEAQ (reference sequence). Trimming left V 1 base short and J 6 bases short, with 15 bases between. This CDR3 contains 15 residues. The rearrangement links TRBV7-9 to TRBJ1-2; D uncertain. Sequenced sample: peripheral blood mononuclear cells. The sequence was obtained from a man aged 40-49 years with T-cell large granular lymphocyte leukemia. Some clones in this sample may be carry-over from other donors' samples. The CDR3 here is CASSLGLRGGNGYTF. As DNA, the CDR3 is TGTGCCAGCAGCTTAGGTCTCCGGGGAGGAAATGGCTACACCTTC.